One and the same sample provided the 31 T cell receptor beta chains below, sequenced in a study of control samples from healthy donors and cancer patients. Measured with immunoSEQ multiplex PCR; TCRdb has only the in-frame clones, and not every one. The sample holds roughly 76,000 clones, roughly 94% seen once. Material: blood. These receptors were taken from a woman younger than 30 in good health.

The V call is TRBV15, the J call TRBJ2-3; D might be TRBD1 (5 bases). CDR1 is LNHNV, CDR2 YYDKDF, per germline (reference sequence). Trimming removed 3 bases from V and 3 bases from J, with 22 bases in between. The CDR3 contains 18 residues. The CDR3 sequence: CATSRGKAQGWRTDTQYF. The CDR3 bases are TGTGCCACCAGCAGGGGGAAAGCTCAGGGCTGGCGAACAGATACGCAGTATTTT.

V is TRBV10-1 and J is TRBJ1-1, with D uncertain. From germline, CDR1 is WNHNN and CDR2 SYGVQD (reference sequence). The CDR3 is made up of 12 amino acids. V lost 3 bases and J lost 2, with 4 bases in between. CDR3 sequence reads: CASSEGNTEAFF. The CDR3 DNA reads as TGCGCCAGCAGTGAAGGAAACACTGAAGCTTTCTTT.

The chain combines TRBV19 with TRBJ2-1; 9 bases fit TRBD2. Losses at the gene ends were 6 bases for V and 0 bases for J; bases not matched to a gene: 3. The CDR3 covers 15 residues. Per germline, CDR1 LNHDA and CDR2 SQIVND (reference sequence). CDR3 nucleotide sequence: TGTGCCAGTAGCTCTAGCGGGATCTCCTACAATGAGCAGTTCTTC. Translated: CASSSSGISYNEQFF.

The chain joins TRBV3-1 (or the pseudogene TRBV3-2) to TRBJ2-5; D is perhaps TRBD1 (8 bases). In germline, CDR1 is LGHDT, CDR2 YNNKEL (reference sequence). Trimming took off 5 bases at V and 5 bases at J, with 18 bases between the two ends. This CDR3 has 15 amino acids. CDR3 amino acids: CASSFRTGRVETQYF. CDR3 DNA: TGTGCCAGCAGCTTCCGGACAGGGAGGGTGGAGACCCAGTACTTC.

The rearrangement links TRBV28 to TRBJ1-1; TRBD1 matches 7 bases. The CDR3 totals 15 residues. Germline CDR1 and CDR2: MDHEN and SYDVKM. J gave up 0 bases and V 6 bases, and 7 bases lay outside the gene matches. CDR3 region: CASRSGGFVNTEAFF. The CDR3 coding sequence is TGTGCCAGCAGGTCAGGGGGGTTTGTGAACACTGAAGCTTTCTTT.

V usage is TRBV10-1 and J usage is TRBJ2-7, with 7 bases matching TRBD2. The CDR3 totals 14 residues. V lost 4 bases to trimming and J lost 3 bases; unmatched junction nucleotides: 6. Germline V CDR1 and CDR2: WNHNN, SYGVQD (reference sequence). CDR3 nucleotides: TGCGCCAGCAGTGGGGGTGGCGGGAGCTACGAGCAGTACTTC. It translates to CASSGGGGSYEQYF.

The CDR3: CASSQVGLRGGLYNEQFF. CDR3 nucleotide sequence: TGTGCCAGCAGCCAAGTTGGATTGCGGGGGGGTCTATACAATGAGCAGTTCTTC. The chain joins TRBV3-1 (or the pseudogene TRBV3-2) to TRBJ2-1; TRBD2 agrees at 9 bases. This CDR3 has 18 residues. Trimming took 1 base from V and 4 from J; bases not matched to a gene: 11. Germline loops: CDR1 LGHDT, CDR2 YNNKEL (reference sequence).

The CDR3 reads CASRWDSNQPQHF. CDR3 in DNA: TGTGCCAGTAGGTGGGATAGCAATCAGCCCCAGCATTTT. The chain couples TRBV19 to TRBJ1-5, with D unresolved. CDR1 is LNHDA and CDR2 is SQIVND in the germline V gene (reference sequence). The CDR3 is 13 residues long. With 6 bases removed from V and 0 bases from J, the gap between germline ends came to 6 bases.

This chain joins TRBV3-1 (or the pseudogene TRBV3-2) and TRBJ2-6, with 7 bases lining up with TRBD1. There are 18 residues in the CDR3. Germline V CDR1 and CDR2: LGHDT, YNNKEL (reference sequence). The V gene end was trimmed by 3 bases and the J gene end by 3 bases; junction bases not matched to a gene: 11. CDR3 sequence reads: CASSQDDRALVGANVLTF. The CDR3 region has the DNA TGTGCCAGCAGCCAGGACGACAGGGCCTTAGTTGGGGCCAACGTCCTGACTTTC.

The CDR3 sequence is CASSIVPRTYTSTDTQYF. CDR3 nucleotide sequence: TGTGCCAGTAGTATAGTTCCGAGGACTTATACTAGCACAGATACGCAGTATTTT. This chain links TRBV19 with TRBJ2-3; TRBD2 might be the D (5 bases). Germline CDR1 is LNHDA and CDR2 is SQIVND (reference sequence). There are 18 residues in the CDR3. Trimming cost V 1 base and J 0 bases, with 17 bases left between them.

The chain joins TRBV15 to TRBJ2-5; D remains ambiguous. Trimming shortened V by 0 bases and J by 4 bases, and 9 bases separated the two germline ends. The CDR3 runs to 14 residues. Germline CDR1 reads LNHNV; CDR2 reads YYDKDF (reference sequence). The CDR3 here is CATSRDKSSETQYF. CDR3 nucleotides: TGTGCCACCAGCAGAGATAAGAGTTCAGAGACCCAGTACTTC.

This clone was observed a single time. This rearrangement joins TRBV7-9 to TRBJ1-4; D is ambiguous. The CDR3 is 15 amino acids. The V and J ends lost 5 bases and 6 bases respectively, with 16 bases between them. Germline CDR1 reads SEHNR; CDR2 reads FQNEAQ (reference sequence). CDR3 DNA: TGTGCCAGCAGCCGTCTGGTAGGGAATGATGAAAAACTGTTTTTT. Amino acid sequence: CASSRLVGNDEKLFF.

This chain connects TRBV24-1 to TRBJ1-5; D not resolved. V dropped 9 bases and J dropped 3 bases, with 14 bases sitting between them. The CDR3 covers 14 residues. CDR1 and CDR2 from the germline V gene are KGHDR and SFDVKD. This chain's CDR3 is CATADGTFNQPQHF. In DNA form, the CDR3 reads TGTGCCACCGCGGACGGAACCTTCAATCAGCCCCAGCATTTT.

The CDR3 sequence: CRAAGVGEQFF. For the CDR3, the DNA is TGCAGGGCCGCGGGAGTTGGTGAGCAGTTCTTC. The rearrangement uses TRBV20-1 and TRBJ2-1; 7 bases are shared with TRBD2. The CDR3 spans 11 residues. Germline V CDR1 and CDR2: DFQATT, SNEGSKA (reference sequence).

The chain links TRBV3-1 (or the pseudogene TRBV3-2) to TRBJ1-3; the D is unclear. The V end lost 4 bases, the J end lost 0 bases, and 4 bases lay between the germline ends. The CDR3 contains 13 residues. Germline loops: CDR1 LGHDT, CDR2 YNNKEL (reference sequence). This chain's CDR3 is CASSPSSGNTIYF. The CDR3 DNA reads TGTGCCAGCAGCCCGAGCTCTGGAAACACCATATATTTT.

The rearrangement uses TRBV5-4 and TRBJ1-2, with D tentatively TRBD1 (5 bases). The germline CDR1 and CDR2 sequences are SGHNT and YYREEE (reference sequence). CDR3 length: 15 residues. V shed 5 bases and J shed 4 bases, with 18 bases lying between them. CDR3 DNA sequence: TGTGCCAGCAGGAAACAGGCCGGACTGGGCTATGGCTACACCTTC. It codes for CASRKQAGLGYGYTF.

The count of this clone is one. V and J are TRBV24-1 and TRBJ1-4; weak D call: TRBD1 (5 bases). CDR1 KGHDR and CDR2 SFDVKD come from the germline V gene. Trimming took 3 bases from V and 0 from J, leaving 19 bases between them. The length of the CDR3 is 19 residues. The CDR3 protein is CATSDRGREGYSTNEKLFF. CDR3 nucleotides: TGTGCCACCAGTGATCGGGGCAGGGAAGGATATTCAACTAATGAAAAACTGTTTTTT.

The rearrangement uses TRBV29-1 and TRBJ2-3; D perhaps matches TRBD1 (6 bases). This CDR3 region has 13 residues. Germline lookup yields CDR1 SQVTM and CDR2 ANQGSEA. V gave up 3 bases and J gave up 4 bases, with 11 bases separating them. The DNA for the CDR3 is TGCAGCGTTGAGTTTACAGGGCCAGATACGCAGTATTTT. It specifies CSVEFTGPDTQYF.

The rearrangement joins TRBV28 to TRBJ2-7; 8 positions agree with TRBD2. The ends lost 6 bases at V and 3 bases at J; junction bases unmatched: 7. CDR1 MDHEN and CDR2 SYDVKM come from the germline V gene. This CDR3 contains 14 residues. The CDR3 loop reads CASRVGGARYEQYF. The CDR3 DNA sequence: TGTGCCAGCAGGGTCGGGGGGGCGCGCTACGAGCAGTACTTC.

The CDR3 DNA is TGTGCCAGCAGCTTGGTAGCGGGGGCAATGAATGAGCAGTTCTTC. Translation: CASSLVAGAMNEQFF. The chain couples TRBV7-3 to TRBJ2-1; 9 bases match TRBD2. CDR3 length: 15 residues. V dropped 3 bases and J dropped 7; count of bases not matched to a gene: 7. CDR1 is SGHTA and CDR2 is FQGTGA in the germline V gene.

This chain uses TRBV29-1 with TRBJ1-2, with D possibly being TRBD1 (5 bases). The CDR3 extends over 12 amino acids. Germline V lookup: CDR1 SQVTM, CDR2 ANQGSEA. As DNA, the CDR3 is TGCACCGCTGGGACGGGAGCGGATGGCTACACCTTC. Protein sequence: CTAGTGADGYTF.

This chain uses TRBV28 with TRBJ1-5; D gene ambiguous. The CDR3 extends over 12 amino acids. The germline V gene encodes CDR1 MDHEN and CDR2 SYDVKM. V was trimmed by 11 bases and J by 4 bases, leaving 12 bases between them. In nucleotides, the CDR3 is TGTGCCGGAAAATCGGAAAATCAGCCCCAGCATTTT. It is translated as CAGKSENQPQHF.

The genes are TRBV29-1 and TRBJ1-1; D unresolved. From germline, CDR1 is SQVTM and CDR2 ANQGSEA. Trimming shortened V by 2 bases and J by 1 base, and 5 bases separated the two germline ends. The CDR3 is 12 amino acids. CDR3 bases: TGCAGCGTTGAATCTTGGAACACTGAAGCTTTCTTT. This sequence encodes CSVESWNTEAFF. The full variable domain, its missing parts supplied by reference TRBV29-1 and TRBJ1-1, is SAVISQKPSRDICQRGTSLTIQCQVDSQVTMMFWYRQQPGQSLTLIATANQGSEATYESGFVIDKFPISRPNLTFSTLTVSNMSPEDSSIYLCSVESWNTEAFFGQGTRLTVV.

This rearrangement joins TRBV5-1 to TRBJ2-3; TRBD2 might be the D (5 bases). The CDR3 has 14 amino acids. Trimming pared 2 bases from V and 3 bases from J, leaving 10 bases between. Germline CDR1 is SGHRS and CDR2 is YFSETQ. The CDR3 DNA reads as TGCGCCAGCAGCTTAGAAACTAGTACAGATACGCAGTATTTT. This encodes CASSLETSTDTQYF.

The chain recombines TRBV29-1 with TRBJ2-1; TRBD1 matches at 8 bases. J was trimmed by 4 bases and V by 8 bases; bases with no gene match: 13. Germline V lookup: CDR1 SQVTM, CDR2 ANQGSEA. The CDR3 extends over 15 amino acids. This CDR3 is CSLSISGTGYNEQFF. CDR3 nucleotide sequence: TGCAGCTTGTCCATTTCCGGGACAGGATACAATGAGCAGTTCTTC.

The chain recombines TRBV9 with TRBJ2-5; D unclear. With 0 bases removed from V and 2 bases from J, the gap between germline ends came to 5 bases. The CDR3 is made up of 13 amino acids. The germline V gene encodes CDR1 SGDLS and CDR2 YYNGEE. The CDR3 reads CASSVEQQETQYF. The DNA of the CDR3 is TGTGCCAGCAGCGTAGAACAGCAAGAGACCCAGTACTTC.

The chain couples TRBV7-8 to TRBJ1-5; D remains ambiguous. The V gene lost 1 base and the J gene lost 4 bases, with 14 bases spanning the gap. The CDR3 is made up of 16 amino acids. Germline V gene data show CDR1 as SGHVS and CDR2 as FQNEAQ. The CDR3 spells CASSLETRRPNQPQHF. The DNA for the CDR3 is TGTGCCAGCAGCTTAGAGACCAGGAGGCCGAATCAGCCCCAGCATTTT.

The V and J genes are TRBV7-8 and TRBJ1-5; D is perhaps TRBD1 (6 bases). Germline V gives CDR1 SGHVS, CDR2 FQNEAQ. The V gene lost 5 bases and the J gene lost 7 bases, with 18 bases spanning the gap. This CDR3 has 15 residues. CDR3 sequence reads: CASSPGTPLDQPQHF. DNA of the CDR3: TGTGCCAGCAGCCCCGGGACACCCCTTGACCAGCCCCAGCATTTT.

Here the CDR3 DNA reads TGTGCCAGCAGCGTCCCCGGGGAGCTGTTTTTT. This encodes CASSVPGELFF. The chain is built from TRBV13 and TRBJ2-2; no clear D gene. Germline CDR1 is PRHDT and CDR2 is FYEKMQ (reference sequence). This CDR3 has 11 residues. V lost 5 bases to trimming and J lost 6 bases, with 4 bases between them.

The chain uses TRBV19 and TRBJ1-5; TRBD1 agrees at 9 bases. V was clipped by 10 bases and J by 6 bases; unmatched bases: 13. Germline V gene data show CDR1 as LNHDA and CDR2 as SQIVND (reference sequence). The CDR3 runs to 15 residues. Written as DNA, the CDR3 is TGTGCCACCCACAGGGGACAGGGTATCAGTCAGCCCCAGCATTTT. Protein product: CATHRGQGISQPQHF.

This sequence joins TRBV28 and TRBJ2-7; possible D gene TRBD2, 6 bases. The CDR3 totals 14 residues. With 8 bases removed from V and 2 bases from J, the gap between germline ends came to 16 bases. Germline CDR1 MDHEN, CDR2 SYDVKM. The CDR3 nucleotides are TGTGCCAGCCCACCCCGGGAGCCACCCTACGAGCAGTACTTC. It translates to CASPPREPPYEQYF.